This T cell receptor beta chain was recovered during a study of graft-versus-host responses after intestinal transplantation. Study-wide background: Those transplanted obtained multivisceral, liver-intestinal, or isolated intestinal grafts. Every transplant recipient was induced with anti-thymocyte globulin, then maintained on tacrolimus and steroids for roughly 3 years.

A few counts support this clone. What it binds is unknown. The protocol was immunoSEQ multiplex PCR, while the TCRdb copy is restricted to in-frame clones and leaves out a portion. The repertoire holds about 86,000 clones, less than 90% seen once, with roughly 0.3% in the top ten. The sequence was obtained from a human donor who was the organ donor for an intestinal transplant. The material sequenced was unstimulated CD4+ T cells sorted from spleen or lymph node cells, taken before transplant.

The CDR3 DNA reads as TGTGCCAGCAGGGGTGGACAGGGTTGGACGTACGAGCAGTACTTC. Its translation is CASRGGQGWTYEQYF. The chain joins TRBV6-1 to TRBJ2-7, with 8 bases aligning to TRBD1. The V and J ends lost 6 bases and 4 bases, in that order; junction bases with no gene match: 11. The germline V gene has CDR1 MNHNS and CDR2 SASEGT. This CDR3 region has 15 residues.